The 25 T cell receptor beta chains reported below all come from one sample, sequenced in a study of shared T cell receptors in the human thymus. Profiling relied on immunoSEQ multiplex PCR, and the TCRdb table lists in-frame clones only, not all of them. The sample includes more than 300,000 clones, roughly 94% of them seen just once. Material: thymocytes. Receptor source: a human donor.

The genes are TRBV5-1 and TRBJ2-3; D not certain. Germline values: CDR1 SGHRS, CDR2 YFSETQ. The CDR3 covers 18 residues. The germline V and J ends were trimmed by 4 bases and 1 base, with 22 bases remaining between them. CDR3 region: CASSNLEETAPGTDTQYF. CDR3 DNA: TGCGCCAGCAGCAACCTCGAAGAGACCGCCCCGGGCACAGATACGCAGTATTTT.

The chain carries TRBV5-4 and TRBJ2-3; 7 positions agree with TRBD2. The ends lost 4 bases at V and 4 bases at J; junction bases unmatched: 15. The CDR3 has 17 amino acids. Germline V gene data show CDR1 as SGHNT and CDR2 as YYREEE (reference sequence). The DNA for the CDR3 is TGTGCCAGCAGCCCCTCCCCTGCGGGAGAATTTGCAGATACGCAGTATTTT. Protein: CASSPSPAGEFADTQYF.

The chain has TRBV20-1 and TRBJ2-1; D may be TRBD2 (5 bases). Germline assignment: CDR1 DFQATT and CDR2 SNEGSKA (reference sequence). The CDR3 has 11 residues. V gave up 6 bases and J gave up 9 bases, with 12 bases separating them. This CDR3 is CSAKIGGEQFF. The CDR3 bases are TGCAGTGCCAAAATTGGAGGTGAGCAGTTCTTC.

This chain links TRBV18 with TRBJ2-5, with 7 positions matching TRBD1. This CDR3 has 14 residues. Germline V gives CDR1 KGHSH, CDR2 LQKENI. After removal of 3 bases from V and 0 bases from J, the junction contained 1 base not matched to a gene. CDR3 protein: CASSPGTDQETQYF. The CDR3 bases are TGTGCCAGCTCACCTGGGACAGACCAAGAGACCCAGTACTTC. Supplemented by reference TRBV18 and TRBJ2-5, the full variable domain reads NAGVMQNPRHLVRRRGQEARLRCSPMKGHSHVYWYRQLPEEGLKFMVYLQKENIIDESGMPKERFSAEFPKEGPSILRIQQVVRGDSAAYFCASSPGTDQETQYFGPGTRLLVL.

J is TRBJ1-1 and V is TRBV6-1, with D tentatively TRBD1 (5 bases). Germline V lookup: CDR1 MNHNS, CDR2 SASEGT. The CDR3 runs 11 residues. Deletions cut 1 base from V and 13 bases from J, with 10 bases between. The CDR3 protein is CASSEGGGGFF. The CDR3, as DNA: TGTGCCAGCAGTGAAGGGGGCGGAGGTTTCTTT.

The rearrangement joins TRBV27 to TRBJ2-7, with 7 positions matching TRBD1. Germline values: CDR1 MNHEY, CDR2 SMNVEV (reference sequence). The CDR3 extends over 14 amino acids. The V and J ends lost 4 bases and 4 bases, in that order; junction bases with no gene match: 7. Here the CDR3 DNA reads TGTGCCAGCAGTTCCGACAGGGACCATTACGAGCAGTACTTC. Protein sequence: CASSSDRDHYEQYF.

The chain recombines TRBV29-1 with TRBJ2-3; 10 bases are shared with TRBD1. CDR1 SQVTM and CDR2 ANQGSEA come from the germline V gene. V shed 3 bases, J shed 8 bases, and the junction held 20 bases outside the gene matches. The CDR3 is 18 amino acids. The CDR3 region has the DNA TGCAGCGTTGAGACAGGGGGCCGGGAATCGGGAATTTGGGGTACGCAGTATTTT. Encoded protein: CSVETGGRESGIWGTQYF.

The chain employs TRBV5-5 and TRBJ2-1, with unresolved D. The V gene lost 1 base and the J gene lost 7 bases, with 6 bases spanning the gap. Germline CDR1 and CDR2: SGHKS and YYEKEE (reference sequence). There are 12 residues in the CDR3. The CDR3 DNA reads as TGTGCCAGCAGCTTGATTTGTAATGAGCAGTTCTTC. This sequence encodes CASSLICNEQFF.

CDR3 sequence reads: CASSSRPNPFYNEQFF. The CDR3 DNA reads TGCGCCAGCAGTTCGAGACCAAACCCTTTCTACAATGAGCAGTTCTTC. This chain joins TRBV5-1 and TRBJ2-1; D call uncertain. Germline V gives CDR1 SGHRS, CDR2 YFSETQ. The CDR3 totals 16 residues. V shed 5 bases and J shed 3 bases, with 18 bases lying between them.

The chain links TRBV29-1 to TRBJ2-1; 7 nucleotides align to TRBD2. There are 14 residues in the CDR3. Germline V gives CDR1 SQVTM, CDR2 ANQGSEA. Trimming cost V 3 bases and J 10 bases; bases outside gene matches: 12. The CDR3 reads CSVEFGRSLGEQFF. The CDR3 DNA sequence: TGCAGCGTTGAGTTCGGGAGGTCCTTGGGGGAGCAGTTCTTC.

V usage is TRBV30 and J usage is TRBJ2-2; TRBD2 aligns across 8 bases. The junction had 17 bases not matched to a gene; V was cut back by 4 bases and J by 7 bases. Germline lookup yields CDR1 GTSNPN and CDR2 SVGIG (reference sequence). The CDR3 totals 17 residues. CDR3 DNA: TGTGCCTGGATTCCCTCCGACTTACGGCGGGAGGTCGGGGAGCTGTTTTTT. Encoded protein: CAWIPSDLRREVGELFF.

For the CDR3, the DNA is TGTGCCAGCAGTTTCCCGGGGGGCACCGCGTGGGAAAAACTGTTTTTT. Protein product: CASSFPGGTAWEKLFF. The chain has TRBV28 and TRBJ1-4; D is possibly TRBD1 (6 bases). Germline V lookup: CDR1 MDHEN, CDR2 SYDVKM. CDR3 length: 16 residues. With 3 bases removed from V and 8 bases from J, the gap between germline ends came to 19 bases.

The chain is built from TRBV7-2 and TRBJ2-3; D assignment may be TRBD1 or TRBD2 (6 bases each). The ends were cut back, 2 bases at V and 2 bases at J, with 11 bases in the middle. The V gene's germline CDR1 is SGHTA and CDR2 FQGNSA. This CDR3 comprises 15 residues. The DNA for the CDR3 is TGTGCCAGCAGCTTATGGGGGGCCCCCACAGATACGCAGTATTTT. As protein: CASSLWGAPTDTQYF. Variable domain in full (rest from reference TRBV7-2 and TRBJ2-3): GAGVSQSPSNKVTEKGKDVELRCDPISGHTALYWYRQSLGQGLEFLIYFQGNSAPDKSGLPSDRFSAERTGGSVSTLTIQRTQQEDSAVYLCASSLWGAPTDTQYFGPGTRLTVL.

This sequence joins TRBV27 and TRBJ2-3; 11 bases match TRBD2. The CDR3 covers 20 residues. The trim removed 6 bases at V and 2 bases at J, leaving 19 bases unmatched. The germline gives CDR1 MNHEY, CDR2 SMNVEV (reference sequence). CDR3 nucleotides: TGTGCCAGCAGCACCTCCGGACTAGCGGGCCTAATTATAATCACAGATACGCAGTATTTT. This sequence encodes CASSTSGLAGLIIITDTQYF.

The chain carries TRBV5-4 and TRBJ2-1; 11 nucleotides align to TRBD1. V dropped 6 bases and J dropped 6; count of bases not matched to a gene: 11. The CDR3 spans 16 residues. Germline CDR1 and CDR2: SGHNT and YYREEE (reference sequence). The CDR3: CASNLQGQGDCNEQFF. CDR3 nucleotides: TGTGCCAGCAACCTACAGGGACAGGGGGATTGCAATGAGCAGTTCTTC.

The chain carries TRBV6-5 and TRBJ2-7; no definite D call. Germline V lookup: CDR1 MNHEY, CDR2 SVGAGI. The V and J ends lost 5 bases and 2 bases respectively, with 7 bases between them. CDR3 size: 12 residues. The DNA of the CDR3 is TGTGCCAGCAGTGCCGACGCCTACGAGCAGTACTTC. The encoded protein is CASSADAYEQYF.

CDR3: CASSLPAERNSGNTIYF. CDR3 nucleotide sequence: TGTGCCAGCAGCTTGCCGGCAGAACGAAACTCTGGAAACACCATATATTTT. The rearrangement links TRBV5-6 to TRBJ1-3; unclear D gene. The germline V gene has CDR1 SGHDT and CDR2 YYEEEE. Trimming shortened V by 1 base and J by 0 bases, and 14 bases separated the two germline ends. This CDR3 has 17 amino acids.

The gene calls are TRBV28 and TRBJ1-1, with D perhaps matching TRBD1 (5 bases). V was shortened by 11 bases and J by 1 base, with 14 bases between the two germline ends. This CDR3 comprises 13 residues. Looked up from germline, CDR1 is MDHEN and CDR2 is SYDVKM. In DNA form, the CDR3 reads TGTGCCGCCACGGGGCGAGGGAACACTGAAGCTTTCTTT. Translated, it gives CAATGRGNTEAFF.

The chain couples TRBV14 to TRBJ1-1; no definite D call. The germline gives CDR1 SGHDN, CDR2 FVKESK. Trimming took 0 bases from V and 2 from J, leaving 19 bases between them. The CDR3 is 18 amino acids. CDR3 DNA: TGTGCCAGCAGCCAAGATAATCCGGGCACAAGGCTTAACACTGAAGCTTTCTTT. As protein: CASSQDNPGTRLNTEAFF.

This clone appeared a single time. CDR3 amino acids: CASSDPQRRAYTGELFF. The CDR3, as DNA: TGTGCCAGCAGCGACCCGCAGCGGCGGGCTTACACCGGGGAGCTGTTTTTT. The chain combines TRBV5-4 with TRBJ2-2; D perhaps matches TRBD2 (5 bases). The CDR3 has 17 residues. The germline CDR1 and CDR2 sequences are SGHNT and YYREEE (reference sequence). V was shortened by 4 bases and J by 3 bases, with 19 bases between the two germline ends.

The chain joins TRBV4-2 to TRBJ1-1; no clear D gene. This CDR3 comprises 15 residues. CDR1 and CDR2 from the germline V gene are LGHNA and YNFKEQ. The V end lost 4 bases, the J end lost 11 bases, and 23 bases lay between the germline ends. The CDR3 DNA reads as TGTGCCAGCAGCCCCCGAACTCCGGAGGTAGATGACGCTTTCTTT. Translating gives CASSPRTPEVDDAFF.

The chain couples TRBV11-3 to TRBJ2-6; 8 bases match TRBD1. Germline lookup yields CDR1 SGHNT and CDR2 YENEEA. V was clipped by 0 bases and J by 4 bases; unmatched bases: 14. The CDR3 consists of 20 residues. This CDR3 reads CASSLDRSAGGASGANVLTF. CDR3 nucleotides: TGTGCCAGCAGCTTAGATCGTTCTGCAGGGGGCGCCTCCGGGGCCAACGTCCTGACTTTC.

The CDR3 protein is CASSLEGHLYEQYF. The CDR3, as DNA: TGCGCCAGCAGCTTGGAGGGACACCTCTACGAGCAGTACTTC. V is TRBV5-1 and J is TRBJ2-7; TRBD1 is a possible D gene (6 bases). Germline CDR1 SGHRS, CDR2 YFSETQ. The CDR3 loop spans 14 amino acids. The V end was cut by 0 bases, the J end by 3 bases, with 10 bases between.

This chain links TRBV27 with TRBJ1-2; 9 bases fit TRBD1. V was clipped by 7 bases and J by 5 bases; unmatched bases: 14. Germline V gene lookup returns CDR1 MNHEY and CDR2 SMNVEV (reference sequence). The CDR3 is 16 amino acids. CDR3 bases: TGTGCCAGCACCTTAAAACCTCCGGGACAGGGATATGGCTACACCTTC. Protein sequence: CASTLKPPGQGYGYTF.

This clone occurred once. CDR3 sequence reads: CASSSRGLGEQFF. CDR3 coding DNA: TGTGCCAGCAGCTCTCGGGGGCTTGGTGAGCAGTTCTTC. The genes are TRBV7-2 and TRBJ2-1; D might be TRBD1 or TRBD2, each matching 6 bases. V lost 4 bases, J lost 9 bases, and 13 bases lay in between. Per the germline V gene, CDR1 is SGHTA and CDR2 is FQGNSA. The CDR3 covers 13 residues.